This is a list of T cell receptor beta chains from one sample in a study of shared clonotypes between healthy human individuals. Data came from immunoSEQ multiplex PCR; TCRdb stores just in-frame clones and leaves some out. The table has around 1.9 million clones, about 94% seen once. Sequenced: naive CD8+ T cells from PBMCs. These receptors all come from a young man in good health. Some clones in this sample may be carry-over from other donors' samples. Both conserved end residues are part of each CDR3. The D gene is left open where the match is weak. For some rows the clone size is stated as once, few or many, or as a class when expanded; others skip it.

NA,TRBJ2-7,NA,TRBV4-3,CASSGGPSHEQYF,TGCGCCAGCAGCGGTGGACCTTCTCACGAGCAGTACTTC
NA,TRBJ1-5,NA,TRBV15,CATWQQGYSNQPQHF,TGTGCCACTTGGCAACAGGGATATAGCAATCAGCCCCAGCATTTT
NA,TRBJ2-1,NA,TRBV19,CASNFMAGFNEQFF,TGTGCCAGTAACTTCATGGCTGGTTTCAATGAGCAGTTCTTC
NA,TRBJ1-5,NA,TRBV9,CASSGDRNQPQHF,TGTGCCAGCAGCGGGGACCGTAATCAGCCCCAGCATTTT
NA,TRBJ1-2,NA,TRBV5-6,CASSLDGQAPNYGYTF,TGTGCCAGCAGCTTGGATGGGCAGGCCCCTAACTATGGCTACACCTTC
few,TRBJ1-1,NA,TRBV4-3,CASSQGWDPGNEAFF,TGCGCCAGCAGCCAAGGTTGGGATCCCGGGAATGAAGCTTTCTTT
NA,TRBJ1-1,TRBD1,TRBV28,CASSLWQGGNTEAFF,TGTGCCAGCAGTTTATGGCAGGGGGGGAACACTGAAGCTTTCTTT
NA,TRBJ2-7,TRBD1,TRBV10-3,CAIRAPGQGYEQYF,TGTGCCATCAGGGCCCCGGGACAGGGTTACGAGCAGTACTTC
once,TRBJ2-2,TRBD2,TRBV4-1,CASSLRTGTSGTGGELFF,TGCGCCAGCAGCCTACGGACCGGGACTAGCGGGACGGGCGGGGAGCTGTTTTTT
NA,TRBJ2-5,NA,TRBV5-8,CASSFGGRPYQETQYF,TGTGCCAGCAGCTTCGGGGGCAGACCCTACCAAGAGACCCAGTACTTC
NA,TRBJ2-3,TRBD2,TRBV9,CASSVLLAGGSTDTQYF,TGTGCCAGCAGCGTTCTTCTAGCGGGAGGGAGCACAGATACGCAGTATTTT
NA,TRBJ2-1,TRBD1,TRBV29-1,CSVGDRVPGGEQFF,TGCAGCGTGGGGGACAGGGTTCCCGGGGGTGAGCAGTTCTTC
NA,TRBJ1-2,TRBD1,TRBV4-2,CASSQTTGSGEGYTF,TGTGCCAGCAGCCAGACGACAGGGTCGGGGGAAGGCTACACCTTC